The 21 T cell receptor beta chains in this list originate from one sample, sequenced in a study of beta chain features in type 1 diabetes. Study-level points and caveats: Among all four CD4+ subsets, Type 1 diabetes patients had TCRB CDR3s that were moderately but significantly shorter.

Their recognized antigens are unknown. The investigators reverse transcribed all of the isolated RNA, so they sequenced expressed TCRB transcripts. Only in-frame clones appear in the TCRdb table, and some are missing; sequencing was by immunoSEQ multiplex PCR. The table has a few hundred thousand clones, 8% to 10% seen once. Sequences were obtained from central memory CD4+ T cells from blood. Source of these receptors: a man aged 30 to 45 with type 1 diabetes.

This rearrangement joins TRBV6-6 to TRBJ1-1; D uncertain. Germline V gene data show CDR1 as MNHNY and CDR2 as SVGAGI (reference sequence). V was cut by 0 bases and J by 10 bases, with 3 bases left in between. This CDR3 has 10 residues. The CDR3 sequence: CASSYSGAFF. The CDR3 DNA reads TGTGCCAGCAGTTACTCGGGAGCTTTCTTT.

This clone has a handful of counts. The chain's CDR3 is CASSRSVWGNQPQHF. The DNA for the CDR3 is TGTGCCAGCAGTCGAAGCGTTTGGGGCAATCAGCCCCAGCATTTT. The rearrangement joins TRBV28 to TRBJ1-5, with D uncertain. V was cut by 5 bases and J by 2 bases, with 13 bases left in between. The V gene's germline CDR1 is MDHEN and CDR2 SYDVKM. This CDR3 region has 15 residues.

The chain carries TRBV18 and TRBJ1-3, with no clear D. This CDR3 is built from 15 residues. The V gene lost 2 bases and the J gene lost 7 bases, with 15 bases spanning the gap. Germline V CDR1 and CDR2: KGHSH, LQKENI. CDR3 nucleotide sequence: TGTGCCAGCTCACCAAACGGCTCAAGGAGTAACACCATATATTTT. This encodes CASSPNGSRSNTIYF.

This rearrangement joins TRBV9 to TRBJ2-1, with a tentative D call TRBD2 (5 bases). The CDR3 runs 15 residues. The V end was cut by 6 bases, the J end by 0 bases, with 13 bases between. Germline values: CDR1 SGDLS, CDR2 YYNGEE. CDR3 sequence reads: CASNSEGSSYNEQFF. In DNA, the CDR3 is TGTGCCAGCAACTCAGAAGGGAGCTCCTACAATGAGCAGTTCTTC.

This clone was seen more than once but under ten times. The chain links TRBV18 to TRBJ2-7; D is tentatively TRBD1 or TRBD2 (5 bases each). V lost 0 bases and J 3 bases, leaving 9 bases between the germline ends. The CDR3 runs to 14 residues. CDR1 is KGHSH, CDR2 LQKENI, per germline. The CDR3 sequence: CASSPPWGNYEQYF. The CDR3 nucleotides are TGTGCCAGCTCACCACCGTGGGGGAACTACGAGCAGTACTTC.

The gene calls are TRBV5-1 and TRBJ2-5; the D is unclear. Matching the DNA end better, TRBJ2-7 makes the J call doubtful. Germline V CDR1 and CDR2: SGHRS, YFSETQ. There are 13 residues in the CDR3. CDR3 coding DNA: TGCGCCAGCAGCTTTGGGGTAACCTACGAGCAGTACTTC. Amino acid sequence: CASSFGVTYEQYF.

This chain uses TRBV19 with TRBJ1-5, with D perhaps matching TRBD1 (6 bases). With 5 bases removed from V and 1 base from J, the gap between germline ends came to 12 bases. There are 15 residues in the CDR3. In germline, CDR1 is LNHDA, CDR2 SQIVND (reference sequence). The DNA for the CDR3 is TGTGCCAGTAGTTTTGGACAGCTGAGCAATCAGCCCCAGCATTTT. Translation: CASSFGQLSNQPQHF.

The chain couples TRBV5-1 to TRBJ2-3; D possibly corresponds to TRBD1 (6 bases). This CDR3 comprises 14 residues. Germline loops: CDR1 SGHRS, CDR2 YFSETQ. Trimming left V 0 bases short and J 5 bases short, with 10 bases between. The CDR3 protein is CASSLDRAIDTQYF. DNA for the CDR3: TGCGCCAGCAGCTTGGACAGGGCCATAGATACGCAGTATTTT.

This clone turned up a few times. This chain joins TRBV5-1 and TRBJ2-5; a possible D gene is TRBD2 (5 bases). Germline CDR1 reads SGHRS; CDR2 reads YFSETQ. The CDR3 consists of 14 residues. V shed 0 bases and J shed 3 bases, with 9 bases lying between them. The CDR3 DNA is TGCGCCAGCAGCTTGGTAATTAGCGAAGAGACCCAGTACTTC. Translation gives CASSLVISEETQYF. Full variable domain (remainder filled in from reference TRBV5-1 and TRBJ2-5): KAGVTQTPRYLIKTRGQQVTLSCSPISGHRSVSWYQQTPGQGLQFLFEYFSETQRNKGNFPGRFSGRQFSNSRSEMNVSTLELGDSALYLCASSLVISEETQYFGPGTRLLVL.

This chain connects TRBV5-1 to TRBJ1-5, with 11 bases matching TRBD1. V lost 6 bases to trimming and J lost 6 bases; unmatched junction nucleotides: 5. The CDR3 runs to 14 residues. The germline CDR1 and CDR2 sequences are SGHRS and YFSETQ. In nucleotides, the CDR3 is TGCGCCAGCAAGCCCGGGACAGGGGGTCAGCCCCAGCATTTT. This translates into CASKPGTGGQPQHF.

This clone came up a few times. CDR3 loop: CSARGGLTQYF. The CDR3 DNA sequence: TGCAGTGCTAGAGGGGGGCTGACCCAGTACTTC. This sequence joins TRBV20-1 and TRBJ2-5; TRBD1 might be the D (6 bases). The germline V and J ends were trimmed by 1 base and 7 bases, with 7 bases remaining between them. Germline V gene data show CDR1 as DFQATT and CDR2 as SNEGSKA (reference sequence). The CDR3 length is 11 residues.

This clone was seen only a few times. V usage is TRBV19 and J usage is TRBJ2-5; D possibly matches TRBD1 or TRBD2 (5 bases each). This CDR3 has 15 residues. Germline-derived CDR1 and CDR2 are LNHDA and SQIVND (reference sequence). V was cut by 5 bases and J by 5 bases, with 18 bases left in between. The CDR3 sequence is CASSPRDRLRETQYF. The CDR3 DNA is TGTGCCAGTAGTCCCAGGGACCGTCTTCGGGAGACCCAGTACTTC.

This clone was seen more than once but under ten times. This sequence joins TRBV2 and TRBJ1-1; 7 bases match TRBD1. This CDR3 contains 13 residues. V gave up 5 bases and J gave up 4 bases; unmatched junction bases: 4. CDR1 SNHLY and CDR2 FYNNEI come from the germline V gene. The CDR3 loop reads CASSRQGRTEAFF. CDR3 sequence (DNA): TGTGCCAGCAGTCGACAGGGCCGCACTGAAGCTTTCTTT. Variable domain in full (rest from reference TRBV2 and TRBJ1-1): EPEVTQTPSHQVTQMGQEVILRCVPISNHLYFYWYRQILGQKVEFLVSFYNNEISEKSEIFDDQFSVERPDGSNFTLKIRSTKLEDSAMYFCASSRQGRTEAFFGQGTRLTVV.

This clone showed up many times. This chain joins TRBV5-1 and TRBJ1-4; D is unclear. The germline gives CDR1 SGHRS, CDR2 YFSETQ. There are 15 residues in the CDR3. Trimming took off 4 bases at V and 7 bases at J, with 17 bases between the two ends. The CDR3 nucleotides read TGCGCCAGCAGCCAGTCTACCTACACCTCTGAAAAACTGTTTTTT. Translation gives CASSQSTYTSEKLFF.

The rearrangement links TRBV7-9 to TRBJ2-7; 8 positions match TRBD2. CDR3 length: 16 amino acids. V dropped 5 bases and J dropped 4; count of bases not matched to a gene: 13. Germline CDR1 and CDR2: SEHNR and FQNEAQ (reference sequence). The CDR3 spells CASSQPTRPGGYEQYF. The CDR3 bases are TGTGCCAGCAGCCAGCCGACTCGACCGGGGGGGTACGAGCAGTACTTC.

The V and J genes are TRBV18 and TRBJ1-2; a possible D gene is TRBD1 (6 bases). The CDR3 sequence is 16 residues long. Trimming took off 1 base at V and 3 bases at J, with 15 bases between the two ends. Looked up from germline, CDR1 is KGHSH and CDR2 is LQKENI. Here the CDR3 reads CASSPRDTRGDYGYTF. Written as DNA, the CDR3 is TGTGCCAGCTCACCACGGGACACCCGAGGGGACTATGGCTACACCTTC.

This chain connects TRBV6-4 to TRBJ2-6; the match to TRBD1 covers 7 bases. V lost 7 bases, J lost 1 base, and 10 bases stayed unmatched. Per the germline V gene, CDR1 is MRHNA and CDR2 is SNTAGT. The CDR3 length is 17 residues. In nucleotides, the CDR3 is TGTGCCAGCACAGAGGGGGCCCGCCCGTCTGGGGCCAACGTCCTGACTTTC. This codes for CASTEGARPSGANVLTF.

The chain is built from TRBV6-6 and TRBJ1-1, with TRBD1 matching 9 bases. Germline loops: CDR1 MNHNY, CDR2 SVGAGI (reference sequence). This CDR3 has 14 amino acids. The junction had 5 bases not matched to a gene; V was cut back by 5 bases and J by 4 bases. The DNA for the CDR3 is TGTGCCAGCAGTGCCGGACAGGGGCTCACTGAAGCTTTCTTT. Translated, it gives CASSAGQGLTEAFF.

V and J are TRBV5-1 and TRBJ1-1, with TRBD1 identical over 8 bases. The CDR3 contains 14 residues. Germline CDR1 reads SGHRS; CDR2 reads YFSETQ. V dropped 0 bases and J dropped 5; count of bases not matched to a gene: 3. CDR3 sequence (DNA): TGCGCCAGCAGCTTGGGGACAGGGAGTACTGAAGCTTTCTTT. Encoded protein: CASSLGTGSTEAFF.

This clone was detected only a few times. This chain uses TRBV5-1 with TRBJ2-5; the match to TRBD2 covers 13 bases. The trim removed 4 bases at V and 2 bases at J, leaving 2 bases unmatched. CDR3 length: 15 residues. CDR1 is SGHRS, CDR2 YFSETQ, per germline. CDR3 loop: CASSPGLAGQETQYF. The CDR3 DNA sequence: TGCGCCAGCAGCCCGGGACTAGCGGGGCAAGAGACCCAGTACTTC.

The gene calls are TRBV27 and TRBJ2-3; 13 bases are a match to TRBD2. The CDR3 covers 16 residues. Unmatched junction bases numbered 9, after V lost 8 bases and J lost 4 bases. Germline CDR1 is MNHEY and CDR2 is SMNVEV (reference sequence). Written as DNA, the CDR3 is TGTGCCAGCTTTGGACTAGCGGGAGTTGTCCCAGATACGCAGTATTTT. This codes for CASFGLAGVVPDTQYF.